There are many counts of the clone carrying this T cell receptor (beta chain). This entry comes from a study of shared clonotypes between healthy human individuals. About the study: The study enrolled a couple of women and three men aged 18 to 49.

The study used 83 million or so PBMCs per unsorted sample for genomic DNA. Trimming removed 6 bases at V and 3 bases at J, with 9 bases between. Germline assignment: CDR1 SGHTA and CDR2 FQGTGA. The CDR3 contains 12 residues. Ten immunoSEQ deep assay plates were used by the authors to sequence unsorted PBMC DNA. The method was immunoSEQ multiplex PCR; TCRdb's version includes in-frame clones alone and lacks a portion of them. The repertoire holds fewer than 650,000 clones, with 75% to 85% as singletons. The source is a woman aged 40 to 50 in good health. Some clones in this sample may be carry-over from other donors' samples. The chain carries TRBV7-3 and TRBJ2-7, with D possibly being TRBD1 (5 bases). Material for sequencing was PBMCs. CDR3 coding DNA: TGTGCCAGCAGTCGCCAGGGCTACGAGCAGTACTTC. Protein product: CASSRQGYEQYF.